These 16 T cell receptor beta chains share one sample of origin, sequenced in a study of shared clonotypes between healthy human individuals. Naive CD8 cells, CD45RO-negative and positively selected for CCR7, excluded terminally differentiated effector memory CD45RA+ cells. This table comes from immunoSEQ multiplex PCR, and its TCRdb copy is limited to in-frame clones, with some not included. The table lists some 2 million clones, about 95% of them singletons. The specimen was naive CD8+ T cells sorted from blood. The source is a man younger than 35 in good health.

The chain combines TRBV5-8 with TRBJ2-1; D is possibly TRBD1 or TRBD2 (5 bases each). Germline-derived CDR1 and CDR2 are SGHTS and YDEGEE. The ends were cut back, 4 bases at V and 5 bases at J, with 13 bases in the middle. The CDR3 totals 14 residues. The CDR3 DNA reads as TGTGCCAGCAGCGTGGGACCCAATGACAATGAGCAGTTCTTC. As protein: CASSVGPNDNEQFF.

Of note for this clone: The same CDR3 also results from other DNA sequences found in this sample. The chain is built from TRBV4-1 and TRBJ2-2; either TRBD1 or TRBD2 may supply D (5 bases each). With 0 bases removed from V and 1 base from J, the gap between germline ends came to 12 bases. CDR3 length equals 17 residues. CDR1 is MGHRA, CDR2 YSYEKL, per germline. The CDR3 protein is CASSQESGTMNTGELFF. CDR3 DNA: TGCGCCAGCAGCCAAGAATCCGGGACGATGAACACCGGGGAGCTGTTTTTT.

V is TRBV13 and J is TRBJ1-1; 9 bases map to TRBD1. Trimming took 5 bases from V and 0 from J; bases not matched to a gene: 7. The CDR3 is made up of 16 amino acids. Germline V gives CDR1 PRHDT, CDR2 FYEKMQ (reference sequence). CDR3 DNA sequence: TGTGCCAGCAGCACCGGACAGGGGATACTGAACACTGAAGCTTTCTTT. Encoded protein: CASSTGQGILNTEAFF.

The V gene is TRBV7-9, the J gene TRBJ2-7, with 8 bases fitting TRBD2. The CDR3 contains 15 residues. Germline trimming cut 2 bases from V and 2 bases from J; bases unmatched to any gene: 5. Germline V gene sequence: CDR1 SEHNR, CDR2 FQNEAQ (reference sequence). CDR3 region: CASSLTGGDPYEQYF. In DNA, the CDR3 is TGTGCCAGCAGCTTAACCGGGGGGGACCCCTACGAGCAGTACTTC.

A single count supports this clone. This rearrangement joins TRBV9 to TRBJ1-6; D is ambiguous. The CDR3 is 15 residues long. Trimming removed 0 bases from V and 9 bases from J, with 13 bases in between. Looked up from germline, CDR1 is SGDLS and CDR2 is YYNGEE. CDR3: CASSVDEAGGSPLHF. DNA of the CDR3: TGTGCCAGCAGCGTAGATGAGGCGGGCGGTTCACCCCTCCACTTT.

J is TRBJ1-1 and V is TRBV5-4, with D hard to call. The ends were cut back, 3 bases at V and 2 bases at J, with 26 bases in the middle. From germline, CDR1 is SGHNT and CDR2 YYREEE (reference sequence). CDR3 length: 19 amino acids. The CDR3 reads CASSWEVMSGVVLNTEAFF. In nucleotides, the CDR3 is TGTGCCAGCAGCTGGGAGGTGATGTCGGGAGTAGTATTAAACACTGAAGCTTTCTTT.

CDR3 amino acids: CASSVATGGQNGYTF. The DNA for the CDR3 is TGTGCCAGCAGCGTAGCGACAGGGGGCCAGAATGGCTACACCTTC. The chain combines TRBV9 with TRBJ1-2; 10 bases match TRBD1. J lost 6 bases, V lost 0 bases, and 5 bases had no gene match. This CDR3 comprises 15 residues. Germline V gene sequence: CDR1 SGDLS, CDR2 YYNGEE.

This chain connects TRBV15 to TRBJ2-1, with 9 positions matching TRBD2. The ends lost 0 bases at V and 3 bases at J; junction bases unmatched: 3. The CDR3 loop spans 16 amino acids. Germline V gene sequence: CDR1 LNHNV, CDR2 YYDKDF (reference sequence). In DNA, the CDR3 is TGTGCCACCAGCAGAGAGGAGACTAGCGGCTACAATGAGCAGTTCTTC. Protein product: CATSREETSGYNEQFF.

The genes are TRBV4-1 and TRBJ2-7; a weak D match, TRBD2 (6 bases). With 0 bases removed from V and 0 bases from J, the gap between germline ends came to 12 bases. The CDR3 length is 16 residues. Germline V gene lookup returns CDR1 MGHRA and CDR2 YSYEKL. The CDR3 bases are TGCGCCAGCAGCCAAGAGACCGGGGGTTACTCCTACGAGCAGTACTTC. It codes for CASSQETGGYSYEQYF.

The V call is TRBV7-9, the J call TRBJ2-2; D assignment may be TRBD1 or TRBD2 (6 bases each). CDR1 and CDR2 (germline): SEHNR, FQNEAQ (reference sequence). This CDR3 has 17 residues. V was trimmed by 5 bases and J by 0 bases, leaving 16 bases between them. The CDR3 DNA reads as TGTGCCAGCAGCCTCCCAAGGGGGGAACCGAACACCGGGGAGCTGTTTTTT. Translated: CASSLPRGEPNTGELFF.

This chain links TRBV2 with TRBJ1-1; D is undetermined. Trimming cost V 7 bases and J 3 bases, with 15 bases left between them. This CDR3 spans 14 amino acids. Germline lookup yields CDR1 SNHLY and CDR2 FYNNEI. CDR3 protein: CASKAAGGDTEAFF. The CDR3, as DNA: TGTGCCAGCAAGGCGGCCGGCGGTGACACTGAAGCTTTCTTT.

The chain combines TRBV14 with TRBJ2-1, with 10 bases identical to TRBD2. J was trimmed by 3 bases and V by 4 bases; bases with no gene match: 12. The CDR3 is 18 residues long. The V gene's germline CDR1 is SGHDN and CDR2 FVKESK. CDR3 in amino acids: CASSLTQLAGVYYNEQFF. CDR3 nucleotides: TGTGCCAGCAGCCTCACCCAGCTAGCGGGAGTTTACTACAATGAGCAGTTCTTC.

The rearrangement joins TRBV20-1 to TRBJ1-1, with D uncertain. Trimming cost V 1 base and J 2 bases, with 2 bases left between them. Germline lookup yields CDR1 DFQATT and CDR2 SNEGSKA (reference sequence). This CDR3 contains 11 residues. CDR3 nucleotides: TGCAGTGCTAGAGTAAACACTGAAGCTTTCTTT. Protein product: CSARVNTEAFF.

The chain joins TRBV7-9 to TRBJ2-1, with D maybe TRBD2 (5 bases). V was clipped by 3 bases and J by 0 bases, with 9 bases between them. The CDR3 contains 15 residues. The germline CDR1 and CDR2 sequences are SEHNR and FQNEAQ (reference sequence). The DNA of the CDR3 is TGTGCCAGCAGCTTTAGCGCGAGCTCCTACAATGAGCAGTTCTTC. As protein: CASSFSASSYNEQFF.

In its sample, this clone was seen a few times. The rearrangement links TRBV4-1 to TRBJ1-1, with TRBD1 as a possible D gene (5 bases). The V gene lost 3 bases and the J gene lost 6 bases, with 11 bases spanning the gap. Germline-derived CDR1 and CDR2 are MGHRA and YSYEKL. The CDR3 spans 13 residues. CDR3: CASSHREAAEAFF. Here the CDR3 DNA reads TGCGCCAGCAGCCACAGGGAGGCCGCTGAAGCTTTCTTT.

The rearrangement uses TRBV20-1 and TRBJ2-2; D ambiguous. Trimming took 1 base from V and 5 from J, leaving 2 bases between them. Germline V gives CDR1 DFQATT, CDR2 SNEGSKA (reference sequence). The CDR3 loop spans 11 amino acids. CDR3 protein: CSARVTGELFF. The CDR3 coding sequence is TGCAGTGCTAGAGTAACCGGGGAGCTGTTTTTT.